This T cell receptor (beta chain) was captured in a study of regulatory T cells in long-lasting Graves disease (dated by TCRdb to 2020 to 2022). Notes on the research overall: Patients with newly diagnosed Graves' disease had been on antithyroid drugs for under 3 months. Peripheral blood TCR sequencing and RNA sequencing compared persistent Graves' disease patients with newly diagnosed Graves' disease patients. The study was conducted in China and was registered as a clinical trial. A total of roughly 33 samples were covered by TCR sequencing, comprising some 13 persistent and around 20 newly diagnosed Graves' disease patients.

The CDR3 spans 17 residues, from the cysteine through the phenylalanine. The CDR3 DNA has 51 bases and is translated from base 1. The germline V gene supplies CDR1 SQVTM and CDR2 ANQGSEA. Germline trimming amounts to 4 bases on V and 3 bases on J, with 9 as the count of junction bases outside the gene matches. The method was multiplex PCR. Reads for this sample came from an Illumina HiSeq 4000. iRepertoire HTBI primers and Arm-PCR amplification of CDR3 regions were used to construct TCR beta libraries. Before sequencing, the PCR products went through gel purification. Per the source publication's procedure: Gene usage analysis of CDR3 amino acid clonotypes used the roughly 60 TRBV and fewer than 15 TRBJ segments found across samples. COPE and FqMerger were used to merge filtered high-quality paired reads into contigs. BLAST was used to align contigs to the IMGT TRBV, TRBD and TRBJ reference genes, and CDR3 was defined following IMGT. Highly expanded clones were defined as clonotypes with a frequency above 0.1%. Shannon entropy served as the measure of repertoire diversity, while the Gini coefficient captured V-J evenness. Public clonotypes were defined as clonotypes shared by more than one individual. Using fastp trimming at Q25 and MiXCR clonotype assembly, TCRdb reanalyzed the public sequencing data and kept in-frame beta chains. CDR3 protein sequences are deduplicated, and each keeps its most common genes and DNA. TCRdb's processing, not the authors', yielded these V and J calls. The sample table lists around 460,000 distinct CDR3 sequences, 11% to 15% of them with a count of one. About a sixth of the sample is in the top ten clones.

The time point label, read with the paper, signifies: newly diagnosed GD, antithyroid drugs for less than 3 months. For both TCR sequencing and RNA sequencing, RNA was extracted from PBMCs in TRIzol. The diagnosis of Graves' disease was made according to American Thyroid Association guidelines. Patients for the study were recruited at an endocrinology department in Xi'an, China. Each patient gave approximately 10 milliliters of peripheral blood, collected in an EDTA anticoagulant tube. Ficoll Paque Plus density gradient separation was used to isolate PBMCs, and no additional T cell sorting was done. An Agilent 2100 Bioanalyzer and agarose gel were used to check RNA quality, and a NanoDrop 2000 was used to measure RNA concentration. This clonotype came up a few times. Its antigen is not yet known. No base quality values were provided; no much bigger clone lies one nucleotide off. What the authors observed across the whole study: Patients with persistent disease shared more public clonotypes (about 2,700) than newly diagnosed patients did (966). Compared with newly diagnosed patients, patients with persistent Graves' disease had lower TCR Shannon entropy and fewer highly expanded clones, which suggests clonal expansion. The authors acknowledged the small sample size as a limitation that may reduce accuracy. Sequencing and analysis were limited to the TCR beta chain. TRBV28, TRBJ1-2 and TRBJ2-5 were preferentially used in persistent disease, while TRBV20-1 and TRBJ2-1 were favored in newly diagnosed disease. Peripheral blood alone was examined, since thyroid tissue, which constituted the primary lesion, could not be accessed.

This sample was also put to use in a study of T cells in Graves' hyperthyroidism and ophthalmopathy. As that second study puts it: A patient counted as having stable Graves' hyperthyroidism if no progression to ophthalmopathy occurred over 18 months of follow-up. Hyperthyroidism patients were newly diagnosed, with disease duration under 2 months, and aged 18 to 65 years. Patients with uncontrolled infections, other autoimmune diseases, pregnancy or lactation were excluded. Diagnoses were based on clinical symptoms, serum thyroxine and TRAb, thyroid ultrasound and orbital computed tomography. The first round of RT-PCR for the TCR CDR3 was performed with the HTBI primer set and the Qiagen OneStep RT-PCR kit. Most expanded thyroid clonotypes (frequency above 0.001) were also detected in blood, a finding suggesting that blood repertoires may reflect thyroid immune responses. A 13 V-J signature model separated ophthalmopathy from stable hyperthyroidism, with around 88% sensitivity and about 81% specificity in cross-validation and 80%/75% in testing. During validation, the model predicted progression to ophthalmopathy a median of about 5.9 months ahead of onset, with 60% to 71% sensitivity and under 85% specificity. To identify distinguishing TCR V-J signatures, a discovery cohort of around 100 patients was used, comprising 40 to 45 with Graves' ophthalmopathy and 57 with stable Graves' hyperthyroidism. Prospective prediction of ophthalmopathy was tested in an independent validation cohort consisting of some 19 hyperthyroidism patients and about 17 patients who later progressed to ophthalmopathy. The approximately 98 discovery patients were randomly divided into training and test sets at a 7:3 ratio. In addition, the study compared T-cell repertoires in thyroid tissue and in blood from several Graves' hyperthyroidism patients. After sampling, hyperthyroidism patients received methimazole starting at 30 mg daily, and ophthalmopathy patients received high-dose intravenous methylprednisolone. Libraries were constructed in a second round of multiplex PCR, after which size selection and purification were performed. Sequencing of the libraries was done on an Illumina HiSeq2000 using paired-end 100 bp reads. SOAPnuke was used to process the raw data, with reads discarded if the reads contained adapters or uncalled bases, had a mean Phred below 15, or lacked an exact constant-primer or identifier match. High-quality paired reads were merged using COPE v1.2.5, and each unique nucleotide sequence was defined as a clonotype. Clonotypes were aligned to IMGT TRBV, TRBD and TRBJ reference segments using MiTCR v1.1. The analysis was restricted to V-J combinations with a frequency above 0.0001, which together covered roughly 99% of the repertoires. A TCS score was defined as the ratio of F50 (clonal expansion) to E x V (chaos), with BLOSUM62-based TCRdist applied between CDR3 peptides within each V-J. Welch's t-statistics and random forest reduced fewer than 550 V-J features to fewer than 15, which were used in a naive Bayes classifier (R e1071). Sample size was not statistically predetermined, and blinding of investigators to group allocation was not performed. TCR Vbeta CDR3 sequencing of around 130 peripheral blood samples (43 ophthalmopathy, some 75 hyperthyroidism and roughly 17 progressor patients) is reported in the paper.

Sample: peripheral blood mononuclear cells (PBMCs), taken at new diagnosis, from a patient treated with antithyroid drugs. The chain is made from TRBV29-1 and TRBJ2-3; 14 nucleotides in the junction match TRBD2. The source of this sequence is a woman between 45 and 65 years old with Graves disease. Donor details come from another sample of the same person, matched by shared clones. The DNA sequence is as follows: TGCAGCGTTGCCGGAGGGACTAGCGGGAGCCGAACAGATACGCAGTATTTT. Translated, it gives CSVAGGTSGSRTDTQYF.